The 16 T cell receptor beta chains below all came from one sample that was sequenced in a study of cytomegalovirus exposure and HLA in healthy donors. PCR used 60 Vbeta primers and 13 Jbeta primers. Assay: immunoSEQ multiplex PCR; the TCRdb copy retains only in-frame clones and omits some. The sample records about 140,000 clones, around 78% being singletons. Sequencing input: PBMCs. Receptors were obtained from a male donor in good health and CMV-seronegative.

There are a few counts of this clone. CDR3 sequence (DNA): TGTGCCAGCAGTTTTCTAACAGGGGGAATAGGGACTGAAGCTTTCTTT. As protein: CASSFLTGGIGTEAFF. V is TRBV28 and J is TRBJ1-1, with 8 bases that match TRBD1. Germline CDR1 MDHEN, CDR2 SYDVKM. The CDR3 covers 16 residues. V lost 3 bases to trimming and J lost 5 bases; unmatched junction nucleotides: 11.

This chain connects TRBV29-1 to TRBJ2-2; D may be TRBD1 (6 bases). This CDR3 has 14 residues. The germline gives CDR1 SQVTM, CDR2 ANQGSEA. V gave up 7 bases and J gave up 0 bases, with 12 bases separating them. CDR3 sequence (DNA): TGCAGCGCGGGGACATTCGCGAACACCGGGGAGCTGTTTTTT. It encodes CSAGTFANTGELFF.

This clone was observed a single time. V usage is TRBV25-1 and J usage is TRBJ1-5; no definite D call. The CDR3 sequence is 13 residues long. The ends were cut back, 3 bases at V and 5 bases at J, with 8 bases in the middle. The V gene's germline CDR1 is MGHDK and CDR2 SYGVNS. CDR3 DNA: TGTGCCAGCAGTGATTGGGGAGATCAGCCCCAGCATTTT. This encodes CASSDWGDQPQHF.

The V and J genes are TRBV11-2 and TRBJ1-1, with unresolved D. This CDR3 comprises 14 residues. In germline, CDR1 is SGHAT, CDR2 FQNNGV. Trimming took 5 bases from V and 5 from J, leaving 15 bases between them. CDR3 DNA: TGTGCCAGCAGCCCCCGCGTTGCGTGGACTGAAGCTTTCTTT. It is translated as CASSPRVAWTEAFF.

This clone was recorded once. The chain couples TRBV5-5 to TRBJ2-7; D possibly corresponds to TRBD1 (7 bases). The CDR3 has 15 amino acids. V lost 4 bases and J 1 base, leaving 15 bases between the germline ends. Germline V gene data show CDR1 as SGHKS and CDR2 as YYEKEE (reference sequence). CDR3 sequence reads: CASSGGTVPSYEQYF. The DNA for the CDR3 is TGTGCCAGCAGCGGGGGGACAGTACCTTCCTACGAGCAGTACTTC.

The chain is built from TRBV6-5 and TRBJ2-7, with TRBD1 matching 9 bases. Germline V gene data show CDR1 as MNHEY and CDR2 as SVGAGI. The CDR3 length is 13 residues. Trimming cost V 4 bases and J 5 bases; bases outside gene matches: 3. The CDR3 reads CASSWTGANEQYF. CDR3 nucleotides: TGTGCCAGCAGTTGGACAGGGGCTAACGAGCAGTACTTC.

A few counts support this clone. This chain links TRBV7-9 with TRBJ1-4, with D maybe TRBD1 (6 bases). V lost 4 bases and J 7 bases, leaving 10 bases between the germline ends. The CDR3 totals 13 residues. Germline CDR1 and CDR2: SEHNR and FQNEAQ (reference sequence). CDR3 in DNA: TGTGCCAGCAGCTCTCACAGGGCTGAAAAACTGTTTTTT. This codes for CASSSHRAEKLFF.

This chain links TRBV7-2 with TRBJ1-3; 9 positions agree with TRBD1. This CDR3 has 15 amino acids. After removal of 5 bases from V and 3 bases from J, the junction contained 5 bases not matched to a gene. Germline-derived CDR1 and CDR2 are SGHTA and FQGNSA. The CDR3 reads CASSVGTGSGNTIYF. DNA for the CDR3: TGTGCCAGCAGCGTTGGGACAGGGAGTGGAAACACCATATATTTT.

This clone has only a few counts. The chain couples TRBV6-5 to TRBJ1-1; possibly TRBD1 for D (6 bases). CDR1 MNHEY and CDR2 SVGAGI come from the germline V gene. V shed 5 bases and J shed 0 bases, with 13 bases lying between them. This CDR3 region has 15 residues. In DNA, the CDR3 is TGTGCCAGCAGTACAACTAGGACAGTGAACACTGAAGCTTTCTTT. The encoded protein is CASSTTRTVNTEAFF.

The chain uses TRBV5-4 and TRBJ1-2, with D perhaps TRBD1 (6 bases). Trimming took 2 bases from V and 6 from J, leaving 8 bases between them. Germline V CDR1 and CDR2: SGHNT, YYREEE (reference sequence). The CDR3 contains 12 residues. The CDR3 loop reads CASSLGQNGYTF. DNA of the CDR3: TGTGCCAGCAGCTTAGGACAGAATGGCTACACCTTC.

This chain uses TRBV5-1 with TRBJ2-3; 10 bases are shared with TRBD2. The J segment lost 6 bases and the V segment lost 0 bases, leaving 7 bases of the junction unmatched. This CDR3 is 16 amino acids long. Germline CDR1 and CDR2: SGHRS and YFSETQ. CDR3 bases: TGCGCCAGCAGCTTGGAACTAGCGGGAATCGGCGATACGCAGTATTTT. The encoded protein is CASSLELAGIGDTQYF.

The CDR3 loop reads CACRWAQETQYF. The CDR3 coding sequence is TGTGCCTGTCGTTGGGCCCAAGAGACCCAGTACTTC. The chain is built from TRBV6-1 and TRBJ2-5; no reliable D call. The V end was cut by 11 bases, the J end by 1 base, with 11 bases between. The CDR3 consists of 12 residues. CDR1 is MNHNS, CDR2 SASEGT, per germline.

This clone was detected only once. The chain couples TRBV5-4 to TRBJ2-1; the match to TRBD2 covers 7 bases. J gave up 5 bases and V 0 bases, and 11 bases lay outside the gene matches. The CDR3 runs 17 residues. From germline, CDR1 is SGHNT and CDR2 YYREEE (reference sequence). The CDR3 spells CASSLGGLAGTNNEQFF. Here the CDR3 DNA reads TGTGCCAGCAGCTTGGGGGGTTTGGCGGGGACTAACAATGAGCAGTTCTTC.

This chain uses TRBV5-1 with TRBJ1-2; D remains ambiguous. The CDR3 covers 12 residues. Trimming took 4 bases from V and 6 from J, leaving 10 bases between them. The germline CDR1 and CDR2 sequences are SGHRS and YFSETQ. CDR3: CASSPDTDGYTF. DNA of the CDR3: TGCGCCAGCAGCCCAGACACGGATGGCTACACCTTC.

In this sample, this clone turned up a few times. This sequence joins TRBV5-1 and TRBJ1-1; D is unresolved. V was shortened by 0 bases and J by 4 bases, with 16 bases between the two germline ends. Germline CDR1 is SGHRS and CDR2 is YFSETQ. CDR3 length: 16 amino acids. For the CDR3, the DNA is TGCGCCAGCAGCTTGGGGGTTGAGAGGTTTATCACTGAAGCTTTCTTT. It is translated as CASSLGVERFITEAFF.

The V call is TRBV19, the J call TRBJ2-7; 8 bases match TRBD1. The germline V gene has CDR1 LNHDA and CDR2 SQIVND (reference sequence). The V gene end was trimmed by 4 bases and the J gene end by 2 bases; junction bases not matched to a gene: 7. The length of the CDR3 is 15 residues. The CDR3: CASSNRTGRTYEQYF. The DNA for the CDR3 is TGTGCCAGTAGTAACCGGACAGGGAGGACCTACGAGCAGTACTTC.